The 23 T cell receptor beta chains below come from one sample, sequenced in a study of blood T cells in healthy people across ages. A second roughly 6 to 12 cycle PCR used barcoded and J-beta primers. TCRdb used MiXCR to reprocess the 5' RACE reads, holding one entry per CDR3 protein. Among 1,500,000 or so distinct CDR3 sequences listed, approximately 63% were seen once. Sequencing used blood. These receptor sequences come from a man younger than 35 in good health.

The rearrangement uses TRBV28 and TRBJ1-1; 7 positions match TRBD1. Germline CDR1 reads MDHEN; CDR2 reads SYDVKM. The CDR3 consists of 19 residues. The junction had 23 bases not matched to a gene; V was cut back by 5 bases and J by 5 bases. The CDR3 region is CASSPLTGTALSEETEAFF. The CDR3 coding sequence is TGTGCCAGCAGTCCCCTCACCGGGACAGCACTCTCAGAAGAGACTGAAGCTTTCTTT.

In its sample, this clonotype was seen a few times. V usage is TRBV7-2 and J usage is TRBJ1-1; maybe TRBD1 (5 bases). Germline V gene sequence: CDR1 SGHTA, CDR2 FQGNSA. The CDR3 extends over 14 amino acids. V was shortened by 5 bases and J by 4 bases, with 14 bases between the two germline ends. CDR3 coding DNA: TGTGCCAGCAGCGAAAGGGGAAGGCCCACTGAAGCTTTCTTT. As protein: CASSERGRPTEAFF.

The V call is TRBV27, the J call TRBJ1-1; TRBD1 matches at 7 bases. V gave up 6 bases and J gave up 3 bases; unmatched junction bases: 7. The CDR3 contains 14 residues. Germline V gene sequence: CDR1 MNHEY, CDR2 SMNVEV (reference sequence). The CDR3 spells CASRGADRDTEAFF. The CDR3 nucleotides are TGTGCCAGCAGAGGAGCCGACAGGGACACTGAAGCTTTCTTT.

V is TRBV7-2 and J is TRBJ2-2, with TRBD2 matching 10 bases. The V and J ends lost 5 bases and 8 bases, in that order; junction bases with no gene match: 11. Germline V gives CDR1 SGHTA, CDR2 FQGNSA. The CDR3 is 16 amino acids. The CDR3 protein is CASSPKREGFMGELFF. Here the CDR3 DNA reads TGTGCCAGCAGCCCAAAGCGGGAGGGTTTCATGGGGGAGCTGTTTTTT.

V is TRBV19 and J is TRBJ2-1; tentative D call: TRBD2 (5 bases). The J call is doubtful: the DNA matches TRBJ2-7 better. Germline-derived CDR1 and CDR2 are LNHDA and SQIVND (reference sequence). CDR3 size: 13 residues. The DNA for the CDR3 is TGTGCCAGTAGTATATCGTCCGGAGGCGAGCAGTACTTC. Its protein is CASSISSGGEQYF.

The rearrangement links TRBV27 to TRBJ1-2, with TRBD1 matching 11 bases. Trimming took 8 bases from V and 3 from J; bases not matched to a gene: 5. This CDR3 contains 14 residues. Looked up from germline, CDR1 is MNHEY and CDR2 is SMNVEV (reference sequence). CDR3 bases: TGTGCCAGCTCCGGACAGGGGGCCTACTATGGCTACACCTTC. Translating it yields CASSGQGAYYGYTF.

The chain joins TRBV28 to TRBJ1-5, with D unresolved. V was shortened by 8 bases and J by 7 bases, with 9 bases between the two germline ends. Germline-derived CDR1 and CDR2 are MDHEN and SYDVKM. This CDR3 has 11 residues. CDR3 sequence reads: CASEGGQPQHF. CDR3 sequence (DNA): TGTGCCAGCGAAGGCGGACAGCCCCAGCATTTT.

In this sample, this clonotype turned up a few times. The chain combines TRBV7-9 with TRBJ2-3; 10 nucleotides match TRBD2. Germline lookup yields CDR1 SEHNR and CDR2 FQNEAQ (reference sequence). V shed 5 bases and J 1 base; nucleotides not matched to a gene: 15. The CDR3 is 19 amino acids. The CDR3 spells CASSPPSAGGPFGTDTQYF. Here the CDR3 DNA reads TGTGCCAGCAGCCCCCCATCAGCGGGGGGGCCTTTCGGCACAGATACGCAGTATTTT.

The CDR3 region is CASSSVTKKGEKLFF. The CDR3 bases are TGTGCCAGCAGCTCCGTGACCAAAAAGGGGGAAAAACTGTTTTTT. The genes are TRBV7-9 and TRBJ1-4, with a possible D match to TRBD1 (5 bases). The CDR3 covers 15 residues. V was pared by 4 bases and J by 8 bases, with 17 bases between. The germline gives CDR1 SEHNR, CDR2 FQNEAQ (reference sequence).

This clonotype was seen just once. This chain joins TRBV24-1 and TRBJ2-7, with D uncertain. Germline loops: CDR1 KGHDR, CDR2 SFDVKD. Between the trimmed V and J ends, which lost 10 bases and 2 bases, there was a span of 14 bases. The CDR3 consists of 13 residues. In DNA, the CDR3 is TGTGCCACTGGTGTAGGTCCGACCTACGAGCAGTACTTC. Translation gives CATGVGPTYEQYF.

The chain recombines TRBV2 with TRBJ2-3; 8 nucleotides agree with TRBD2. Germline assignment: CDR1 SNHLY and CDR2 FYNNEI. J gave up 1 base and V 10 bases, and 10 bases lay outside the gene matches. The CDR3 has 15 amino acids. The CDR3 coding sequence is TGTGCCACCGAACTAACTAGCGGTCGCACAGATACGCAGTATTTT. Protein sequence: CATELTSGRTDTQYF.

This chain links TRBV20-1 with TRBJ2-5, with 8 bases aligning to TRBD2. The V gene end was trimmed by 1 base and the J gene end by 2 bases; junction bases not matched to a gene: 6. Germline V gene sequence: CDR1 DFQATT, CDR2 SNEGSKA (reference sequence). The CDR3 consists of 15 residues. The CDR3 here is CSARGTGGEQETQYF. CDR3 coding DNA: TGCAGTGCTAGAGGGACCGGGGGGGAACAAGAGACCCAGTACTTC.

The V and J genes are TRBV4-1 and TRBJ2-1, with 7 nucleotides matching TRBD1. V lost 1 base and J lost 8; bases outside the gene matches: 5. This CDR3 has 14 amino acids. CDR1 MGHRA and CDR2 YSYEKL come from the germline V gene. In DNA, the CDR3 is TGCGCCAGCAGCCAAGTAGGGGGCAGGTATGAGCAGTTCTTC. It specifies CASSQVGGRYEQFF.

J is TRBJ2-7 and V is TRBV29-1; 10 bases map to TRBD1. This CDR3 comprises 16 residues. Germline values: CDR1 SQVTM, CDR2 ANQGSEA. V shed 2 bases and J 0 bases; nucleotides not matched to a gene: 7. This CDR3 reads CSVELLGTGVSYEQYF. The CDR3 nucleotides are TGCAGCGTTGAACTCCTTGGGACAGGGGTCTCCTACGAGCAGTACTTC.

This clonotype was detected only a few times. V is TRBV7-2 and J is TRBJ2-5; D perhaps matches TRBD1 (5 bases). The CDR3 spans 15 residues. The V end lost 0 bases, the J end lost 4 bases, and 12 bases lay between the germline ends. Germline V gene lookup returns CDR1 SGHTA and CDR2 FQGNSA. The CDR3 DNA sequence: TGTGCCAGCAGCTTAGCAGGGGCGTGGGGAGAGACCCAGTACTTC. Translation gives CASSLAGAWGETQYF.

The chain carries TRBV10-3 and TRBJ2-1; D not resolved. V dropped 7 bases and J dropped 7 bases, with 8 bases sitting between them. The CDR3 contains 11 residues. Germline V gene data show CDR1 as ENHRY and CDR2 as SYGVKD. CDR3 amino acids: CAIKVENEQFF. DNA of the CDR3: TGTGCCATCAAGGTGGAGAATGAGCAGTTCTTC.

In this sample, this clonotype turned up a few times. The chain carries TRBV6-2 or TRBV6-3 and TRBJ2-7; D is possibly TRBD1 (6 bases). This CDR3 has 11 residues. Germline CDR1 reads MNHEY; CDR2 reads SVGEGT. The V and J ends lost 5 bases and 4 bases respectively, with 6 bases between them. CDR3 sequence reads: CASSDRYEQYF. In DNA, the CDR3 is TGTGCCAGCAGTGACAGGTACGAGCAGTACTTC.

The rearrangement uses TRBV10-2 and TRBJ2-5; D remains ambiguous. This CDR3 region has 14 residues. V was trimmed by 10 bases and J by 5 bases, leaving 20 bases between them. Germline loops: CDR1 WSHSY, CDR2 SAAADI. The CDR3 loop is CATQDWIFGETQYF. DNA for the CDR3: TGCGCCACCCAAGATTGGATTTTTGGGGAGACCCAGTACTTC.

This sequence joins TRBV7-2 and TRBJ1-2; no definite D call. The CDR3 loop spans 15 amino acids. Germline V gives CDR1 SGHTA, CDR2 FQGNSA. V lost 1 base and J lost 0, with 9 bases in between. The CDR3 DNA reads as TGTGCCAGCAGCTTAGAGGTCACCCCTAACTATGGCTACACCTTC. Protein sequence: CASSLEVTPNYGYTF. Drawing the rest from reference TRBV7-2 and TRBJ1-2, the complete variable domain is GAGVSQSPSNKVTEKGKDVELRCDPISGHTALYWYRQSLGQGLEFLIYFQGNSAPDKSGLPSDRFSAERTGGSVSTLTIQRTQQEDSAVYLCASSLEVTPNYGYTFGSGTRLTVV.

This chain uses TRBV6-5 with TRBJ2-7; tentatively, D is TRBD2 (5 bases). The V gene's germline CDR1 is MNHEY and CDR2 SVGAGI. The CDR3 has 16 residues. Trimming removed 6 bases from V and 7 bases from J, with 25 bases in between. The CDR3 spells CASSGLHQSSYNEQYF. The CDR3 DNA is TGTGCCAGCAGCGGACTGCATCAAAGCTCCTACAATGAGCAGTACTTC.

This chain joins TRBV20-1 and TRBJ2-1; 7 positions agree with TRBD2. There are 14 residues in the CDR3. V trimming: 3 bases; J trimming: 3 bases; junction bases outside the gene matches: 5. Germline CDR1 DFQATT, CDR2 SNEGSKA (reference sequence). The CDR3 bases are TGCAGTGCTAGTGAGCTAGCGGTCTACAATGAGCAGTTCTTC. Its translation is CSASELAVYNEQFF.

This sequence joins TRBV20-1 and TRBJ2-1, with D perhaps TRBD2 (6 bases). The end of the DNA aligns better with TRBJ2-7, so the J call may be wrong. Germline V gene data show CDR1 as DFQATT and CDR2 as SNEGSKA (reference sequence). The CDR3 is 18 residues long. CDR3 nucleotides: TGCAGTGCTAAATATGTCGGGAGAGGCGGTTGGGTGAATTACGAGCAGTACTTC. Translated: CSAKYVGRGGWVNYEQYF.

Only one count was recorded for this clonotype. The rearrangement links TRBV27 to TRBJ2-7; D remains unclear. V was clipped by 6 bases and J by 3 bases, with 9 bases between them. The germline CDR1 and CDR2 sequences are MNHEY and SMNVEV (reference sequence). CDR3 length: 12 amino acids. The CDR3 sequence is CASRRNIYEQYF. CDR3 DNA: TGTGCCAGCAGGAGAAATATCTACGAGCAGTACTTC.